Following are 32 T cell receptor beta chains from one sample sequenced in a study of cytomegalovirus exposure and HLA in healthy donors (dated by TCRdb to 2015 to 2018). Library preparation was by the immunoSEQ multiplex PCR assay. For the multiplex PCR, a mixture combining 60 forward primers for TCR Vbeta segments and 13 reverse primers for TCR Jbeta segments was used. In its TCRdb copy, this immuneACCESS table keeps in-frame sequences only and misses some clones. Where compared with another copy, unresolved V genes explain less than half of these, and the others have no known cause. Recorded for this sample are about 140,000 clones; 66% of them occurred a single time. Over 5% of the sample rests with the top ten. Material: PBMCs. The receptors were gathered from a woman aged 60-75 years in good health and CMV-seronegative.

The rearrangement joins TRBV10-3 to TRBJ2-5; TRBD2 agrees at 9 bases. The J segment lost 2 bases and the V segment lost 5 bases, leaving 6 bases of the junction unmatched. Looked up from germline, CDR1 is ENHRY and CDR2 is SYGVKD. This CDR3 has 15 amino acids. As DNA, the CDR3 is TGTGCCATCAGTACACCGACTAGCGGACAAGAGACCCAGTACTTC. Translated, it gives CAISTPTSGQETQYF.

The chain combines TRBV5-1 with TRBJ2-5; tentative D call: TRBD1 (6 bases). The CDR3 loop spans 16 amino acids. Trimming left V 7 bases short and J 5 bases short, with 24 bases between. CDR1 is SGHRS and CDR2 is YFSETQ in the germline V gene. The CDR3 DNA is TGCGCCAGCTCTATACCCCAAACAGGGAACCCGGAGACCCAGTACTTC. This sequence encodes CASSIPQTGNPETQYF.

A few counts support this clone. In the same sample, other DNA sequences code for this CDR3. The chain joins TRBV9 to TRBJ2-5; 14 positions match TRBD2. V shed 0 bases, J shed 5 bases, and the junction held 0 bases outside the gene matches. The CDR3 consists of 15 residues. The germline gives CDR1 SGDLS, CDR2 YYNGEE. The CDR3 DNA is TGTGCCAGCAGCGTAGGACTAGCGGGGGGGGAGACCCAGTACTTC. This sequence encodes CASSVGLAGGETQYF.

This rearrangement joins TRBV7-2 to TRBJ1-2, with D maybe TRBD1 (6 bases). This CDR3 is built from 14 residues. V gave up 7 bases and J gave up 7 bases, with 19 bases separating them. In germline, CDR1 is SGHTA, CDR2 FQGNSA. CDR3: CASNFATPGVGYTF. CDR3 nucleotide sequence: TGTGCCAGCAACTTCGCAACCCCAGGGGTTGGCTACACCTTC.

The V call is TRBV28, the J call TRBJ1-2; possible D gene TRBD1, 6 bases. V was shortened by 2 bases and J by 4 bases, with 8 bases between the two germline ends. Germline assignment: CDR1 MDHEN and CDR2 SYDVKM. CDR3 size: 13 residues. This CDR3 reads CASSLQGFYGYTF. The CDR3 coding sequence is TGTGCCAGCAGTTTACAGGGGTTCTATGGCTACACCTTC.

This chain uses TRBV7-6 with TRBJ2-1, with TRBD2 matching 13 bases. The CDR3 extends over 17 amino acids. Germline loops: CDR1 SGHVS, CDR2 FNYEAQ. Trimming at V came to 1 base and at J to 10 bases, leaving 10 bases not matched to a gene. The CDR3 here is CASSLGPGTSGVGEQFF. The CDR3 nucleotides read TGTGCCAGCAGCTTAGGTCCCGGGACTAGCGGGGTGGGGGAGCAGTTCTTC.

V gene TRBV10-3 combines with J gene TRBJ1-2; 8 nucleotides line up with TRBD1. The germline V gene encodes CDR1 ENHRY and CDR2 SYGVKD. The CDR3 length is 16 residues. J lost 5 bases, V lost 0 bases, and 8 bases had no gene match. DNA for the CDR3: TGTGCCATCAGTGAGTCGGTGGCAGGGGGCAGGTATGGCTACACCTTC. Its translation: CAISESVAGGRYGYTF.

Here the CDR3 reads CASSLAGTGSYNEQFF. The CDR3 nucleotides read TGTGCCAGCAGCTTAGCGGGGACAGGGTCCTACAATGAGCAGTTCTTC. The gene calls are TRBV7-8 and TRBJ2-1; TRBD1 matches at 9 bases. The CDR3 runs to 16 residues. Trimming cost V 0 bases and J 1 base; bases outside gene matches: 1. Germline V CDR1 and CDR2: SGHVS, FQNEAQ.

The CDR3 spells CASRPYSNQPQHF. The CDR3 bases are TGTGCCAGCAGGCCCTATAGCAATCAGCCCCAGCATTTT. The rearrangement joins TRBV6-5 to TRBJ1-5; no reliable D call. Trimming removed 6 bases from V and 0 bases from J, with 6 bases in between. Germline V lookup: CDR1 MNHEY, CDR2 SVGAGI. The CDR3 is 13 amino acids.

The V and J genes are TRBV9 and TRBJ2-2; 7 bases match TRBD2. V lost 4 bases, J lost 1 base, and 4 bases stayed unmatched. There are 15 residues in the CDR3. Germline CDR1 reads SGDLS; CDR2 reads YYNGEE. Here the CDR3 DNA reads TGTGCCAGCAGCTACGGACTAGGGAACACCGGGGAGCTGTTTTTT. Amino acids: CASSYGLGNTGELFF.

The rearrangement uses TRBV7-7 and TRBJ2-5, with a possible D match to TRBD2 (6 bases). Trimming took 1 base from V and 4 from J, leaving 10 bases between them. The length of the CDR3 is 14 residues. Germline CDR1 is SSHAT and CDR2 is FNYEAQ (reference sequence). CDR3 amino acids: CASSLGLVGETQYF. Here the CDR3 DNA reads TGTGCCAGCAGCTTAGGACTAGTTGGAGAGACCCAGTACTTC.

This clone has more than one count but fewer than ten. The chain is built from TRBV4-3 and TRBJ1-4; 8 nucleotides align to TRBD1. V was clipped by 0 bases and J by 8 bases; unmatched bases: 8. Germline V gene data show CDR1 as LGHNA and CDR2 as YSLEER. The CDR3 loop spans 16 amino acids. The CDR3 here is CASSQEGQGAGEKLFF. The CDR3 nucleotides are TGCGCCAGCAGCCAAGAGGGGCAGGGGGCGGGGGAAAAACTGTTTTTT.

CDR3 nucleotide sequence: TGTGCCAGCAGCTTAGTTGTTTTAGGGCGGGGGGTCTCGAAGTACTTC. The encoded protein is CASSLVVLGRGVSKYF. V is TRBV7-2 and J is TRBJ2-7; 8 bases are a match to TRBD2. Germline-derived CDR1 and CDR2 are SGHTA and FQGNSA. The ends lost 1 base at V and 11 bases at J; junction bases unmatched: 16. The CDR3 is made up of 16 amino acids. The full variable domain, in which reference TRBV7-2 and TRBJ2-7 provide the parts outside the CDR3, is GAGVSQSPSNKVTEKGKDVELRCDPISGHTALYWYRQSLGQGLEFLIYFQGNSAPDKSGLPSDRFSAERTGGSVSTLTIQRTQQEDSAVYLCASSLVVLGRGVSKYFGPGTRLTVT.

V and J are TRBV18 and TRBJ1-5; D is perhaps TRBD1 (6 bases). This CDR3 spans 15 amino acids. Trimming cost V 5 bases and J 9 bases, with 20 bases left between them. The V gene's germline CDR1 is KGHSH and CDR2 LQKENI. In nucleotides, the CDR3 is TGTGCCAGCTCAAATGCAGGGGACAATCTCCGGCCCCAGCATTTT. Its protein is CASSNAGDNLRPQHF.

This clone was detected many times. This rearrangement joins TRBV4-1 to TRBJ1-4; perhaps TRBD1 as D (6 bases). The CDR3 extends over 15 amino acids. V lost 1 base and J 5 bases, leaving 11 bases between the germline ends. Germline V gene lookup returns CDR1 MGHRA and CDR2 YSYEKL. CDR3 bases: TGCGCCAGCAGCCAAGTCGCAGGGGCGAATGAAAAACTGTTTTTT. This codes for CASSQVAGANEKLFF.

J is TRBJ2-2 and V is TRBV14, with TRBD2 matching 7 bases. The V segment lost 4 bases and the J segment 4 bases; nucleotides outside the gene matches: 9. Germline lookup yields CDR1 SGHDN and CDR2 FVKESK. This CDR3 comprises 16 residues. The CDR3 sequence: CASSRVGGKITGELFF. CDR3 DNA sequence: TGTGCCAGCAGCCGCGTGGGAGGGAAAATCACCGGGGAGCTGTTTTTT.

This clone occurred a few times. This chain links TRBV10-3 with TRBJ1-4; TRBD1 is a possible D gene (6 bases). The V gene lost 3 bases and the J gene lost 8 bases, with 7 bases spanning the gap. Germline CDR1 ENHRY, CDR2 SYGVKD. The length of the CDR3 is 12 residues. CDR3 nucleotide sequence: TGTGCCATCAGTGAACAGGGCGAAAAACTGTTTTTT. Translation gives CAISEQGEKLFF.

The table lists this clone with a count of one. Other DNA sequences within the sample encode an identical CDR3. The CDR3 spells CASSLARNTEAFF. The CDR3 nucleotides read TGTGCCAGCAGCTTAGCTAGGAACACTGAAGCTTTCTTT. The chain couples TRBV7-2 to TRBJ1-1; D ambiguous. CDR3 length: 13 amino acids. CDR1 and CDR2 (germline): SGHTA, FQGNSA. The V end was cut by 0 bases, the J end by 1 base, with 3 bases between.

The V and J genes are TRBV5-1 and TRBJ1-1; weak D call: TRBD1 (6 bases). The ends were cut back, 3 bases at V and 3 bases at J, with 12 bases in the middle. In germline, CDR1 is SGHRS, CDR2 YFSETQ. The CDR3 covers 14 residues. CDR3 sequence: CASSSRTDYTEAFF. Written as DNA, the CDR3 is TGCGCCAGCAGCTCTAGGACAGACTACACTGAAGCTTTCTTT.

The chain combines TRBV6-1 with TRBJ2-7, with D possibly TRBD1 on 5 matching bases. Germline values: CDR1 MNHNS, CDR2 SASEGT. The V end was cut by 4 bases, the J end by 0 bases, with 10 bases between. This CDR3 has 14 amino acids. The CDR3 DNA reads as TGTGCCAGCAGTGGGGGCGTAAGCTCCTACGAGCAGTACTTC. This translates into CASSGGVSSYEQYF.

This chain joins TRBV5-6 and TRBJ2-1, with TRBD2 matching over 9 bases. The germline CDR1 and CDR2 sequences are SGHDT and YYEEEE. J gave up 7 bases and V 4 bases, and 15 bases lay outside the gene matches. The CDR3 has 17 amino acids. CDR3 region: CASSLPFGGRAENEQFF. The CDR3 coding sequence is TGTGCCAGCAGCCTCCCCTTTGGCGGGAGGGCCGAGAATGAGCAGTTCTTC.

The CDR3 nucleotides read TGCGCCAGCAGCCTCATAGCGGGGGCGCAAGAGACCCAGTACTTC. Translated, it gives CASSLIAGAQETQYF. The rearrangement joins TRBV4-3 to TRBJ2-5, with 9 bases lining up with TRBD2. Trimming took 4 bases from V and 2 from J; bases not matched to a gene: 5. The CDR3 contains 15 residues. In germline, CDR1 is LGHNA, CDR2 YSLEER.

The chain uses TRBV19 and TRBJ2-7; 9 nucleotides line up with TRBD1. V lost 2 bases to trimming and J lost 5 bases; unmatched junction nucleotides: 1. Germline lookup yields CDR1 LNHDA and CDR2 SQIVND (reference sequence). The CDR3 consists of 13 residues. For the CDR3, the DNA is TGTGCCAGTAGTATAACAGGGGGCAACGAGCAGTACTTC. As protein: CASSITGGNEQYF.

The chain combines TRBV5-1 with TRBJ2-7, with 11 bases aligning to TRBD1. Trimming removed 4 bases from V and 5 bases from J; junction bases left unmatched: 8. The V gene's germline CDR1 is SGHRS and CDR2 YFSETQ. CDR3 length: 15 residues. The CDR3 coding sequence is TGCGCCAGCAGCAGGTCCGGGACAGGGGGTAACGAGCAGTACTTC. It translates to CASSRSGTGGNEQYF.

V gene TRBV2 combines with J gene TRBJ2-7, with D uncertain. CDR3 length: 14 residues. Between the trimmed V and J ends, which lost 4 bases and 1 base, there was a span of 11 bases. Germline CDR1 and CDR2: SNHLY and FYNNEI. CDR3 region: CASSGGGPSYEQYF. CDR3 bases: TGTGCCAGCAGTGGAGGCGGCCCGTCCTACGAGCAGTACTTC.

The V gene is TRBV10-3, the J gene TRBJ1-2; D unclear. With 2 bases removed from V and 4 bases from J, the gap between germline ends came to 8 bases. The CDR3 spans 13 residues. Germline V gene lookup returns CDR1 ENHRY and CDR2 SYGVKD. The CDR3 region has the DNA TGTGCCATCAGTGAGGGGCAGTCCTATGGCTACACCTTC. This codes for CAISEGQSYGYTF.

The rearrangement joins TRBV19 to TRBJ1-1, with 7 bases identical to TRBD1. This CDR3 is 16 amino acids long. The germline V gene encodes CDR1 LNHDA and CDR2 SQIVND (reference sequence). The V segment lost 4 bases and the J segment 0 bases; nucleotides outside the gene matches: 8. For the CDR3, the DNA is TGTGCCAGTAGTACGATATTGACAGGGATGAACACTGAAGCTTTCTTT. Its protein is CASSTILTGMNTEAFF.

This chain joins TRBV5-1 and TRBJ2-3; 10 bases align to TRBD1. V gave up 3 bases and J gave up 2 bases; unmatched junction bases: 6. CDR3 size: 16 residues. Germline-derived CDR1 and CDR2 are SGHRS and YFSETQ. CDR3 amino acids: CASSYRDRGYTDTQYF. The CDR3 coding sequence is TGCGCCAGCAGCTACAGGGACAGGGGATACACAGATACGCAGTATTTT. Supplemented by reference TRBV5-1 and TRBJ2-3, the full variable domain reads KAGVTQTPRYLIKTRGQQVTLSCSPISGHRSVSWYQQTPGQGLQFLFEYFSETQRNKGNFPGRFSGRQFSNSRSEMNVSTLELGDSALYLCASSYRDRGYTDTQYFGPGTRLTVL.

Note on this clone: In the same sample, other DNA sequences code for this CDR3. The chain couples TRBV7-9 to TRBJ2-3; weak D call: TRBD2 (6 bases). The V end was cut by 3 bases, the J end by 3 bases, with 10 bases between. The CDR3 runs to 14 residues. CDR1 is SEHNR, CDR2 FQNEAQ, per germline (reference sequence). CDR3 nucleotides: TGTGCCAGCAGCTTGGAGGGCTTAACAGATACGCAGTATTTT. Translating it yields CASSLEGLTDTQYF.

The chain couples TRBV7-2 to TRBJ2-3; 10 bases are a match to TRBD2. Germline V gene lookup returns CDR1 SGHTA and CDR2 FQGNSA. The CDR3 is 17 amino acids. V shed 4 bases and J 5 bases; nucleotides not matched to a gene: 12. In DNA form, the CDR3 reads TGTGCCAGCAGCTCGGAACTAGCGGGACCCCGCGGAGATACGCAGTATTTT. Residues: CASSSELAGPRGDTQYF.

This clone occurred once. The chain joins TRBV7-9 to TRBJ2-2, with a tentative D call TRBD2 (5 bases). The CDR3 contains 17 residues. Germline lookup yields CDR1 SEHNR and CDR2 FQNEAQ (reference sequence). V dropped 3 bases and J dropped 1 base, with 15 bases sitting between them. CDR3 bases: TGTGCCAGCAGCTTTGAGAGGGCAGCGCTGAACACCGGGGAGCTGTTTTTT. Protein: CASSFERAALNTGELFF.

This clone was observed a few times. As DNA, the CDR3 is TGTGCCGCTCGGGAGGGGTATGGCTACACCTTC. This encodes CAAREGYGYTF. The V call is TRBV25-1, the J call TRBJ1-2; D is perhaps TRBD1 (5 bases). Germline CDR1 reads MGHDK; CDR2 reads SYGVNS. The CDR3 contains 11 residues. V was shortened by 11 bases and J by 5 bases, with 12 bases between the two germline ends.